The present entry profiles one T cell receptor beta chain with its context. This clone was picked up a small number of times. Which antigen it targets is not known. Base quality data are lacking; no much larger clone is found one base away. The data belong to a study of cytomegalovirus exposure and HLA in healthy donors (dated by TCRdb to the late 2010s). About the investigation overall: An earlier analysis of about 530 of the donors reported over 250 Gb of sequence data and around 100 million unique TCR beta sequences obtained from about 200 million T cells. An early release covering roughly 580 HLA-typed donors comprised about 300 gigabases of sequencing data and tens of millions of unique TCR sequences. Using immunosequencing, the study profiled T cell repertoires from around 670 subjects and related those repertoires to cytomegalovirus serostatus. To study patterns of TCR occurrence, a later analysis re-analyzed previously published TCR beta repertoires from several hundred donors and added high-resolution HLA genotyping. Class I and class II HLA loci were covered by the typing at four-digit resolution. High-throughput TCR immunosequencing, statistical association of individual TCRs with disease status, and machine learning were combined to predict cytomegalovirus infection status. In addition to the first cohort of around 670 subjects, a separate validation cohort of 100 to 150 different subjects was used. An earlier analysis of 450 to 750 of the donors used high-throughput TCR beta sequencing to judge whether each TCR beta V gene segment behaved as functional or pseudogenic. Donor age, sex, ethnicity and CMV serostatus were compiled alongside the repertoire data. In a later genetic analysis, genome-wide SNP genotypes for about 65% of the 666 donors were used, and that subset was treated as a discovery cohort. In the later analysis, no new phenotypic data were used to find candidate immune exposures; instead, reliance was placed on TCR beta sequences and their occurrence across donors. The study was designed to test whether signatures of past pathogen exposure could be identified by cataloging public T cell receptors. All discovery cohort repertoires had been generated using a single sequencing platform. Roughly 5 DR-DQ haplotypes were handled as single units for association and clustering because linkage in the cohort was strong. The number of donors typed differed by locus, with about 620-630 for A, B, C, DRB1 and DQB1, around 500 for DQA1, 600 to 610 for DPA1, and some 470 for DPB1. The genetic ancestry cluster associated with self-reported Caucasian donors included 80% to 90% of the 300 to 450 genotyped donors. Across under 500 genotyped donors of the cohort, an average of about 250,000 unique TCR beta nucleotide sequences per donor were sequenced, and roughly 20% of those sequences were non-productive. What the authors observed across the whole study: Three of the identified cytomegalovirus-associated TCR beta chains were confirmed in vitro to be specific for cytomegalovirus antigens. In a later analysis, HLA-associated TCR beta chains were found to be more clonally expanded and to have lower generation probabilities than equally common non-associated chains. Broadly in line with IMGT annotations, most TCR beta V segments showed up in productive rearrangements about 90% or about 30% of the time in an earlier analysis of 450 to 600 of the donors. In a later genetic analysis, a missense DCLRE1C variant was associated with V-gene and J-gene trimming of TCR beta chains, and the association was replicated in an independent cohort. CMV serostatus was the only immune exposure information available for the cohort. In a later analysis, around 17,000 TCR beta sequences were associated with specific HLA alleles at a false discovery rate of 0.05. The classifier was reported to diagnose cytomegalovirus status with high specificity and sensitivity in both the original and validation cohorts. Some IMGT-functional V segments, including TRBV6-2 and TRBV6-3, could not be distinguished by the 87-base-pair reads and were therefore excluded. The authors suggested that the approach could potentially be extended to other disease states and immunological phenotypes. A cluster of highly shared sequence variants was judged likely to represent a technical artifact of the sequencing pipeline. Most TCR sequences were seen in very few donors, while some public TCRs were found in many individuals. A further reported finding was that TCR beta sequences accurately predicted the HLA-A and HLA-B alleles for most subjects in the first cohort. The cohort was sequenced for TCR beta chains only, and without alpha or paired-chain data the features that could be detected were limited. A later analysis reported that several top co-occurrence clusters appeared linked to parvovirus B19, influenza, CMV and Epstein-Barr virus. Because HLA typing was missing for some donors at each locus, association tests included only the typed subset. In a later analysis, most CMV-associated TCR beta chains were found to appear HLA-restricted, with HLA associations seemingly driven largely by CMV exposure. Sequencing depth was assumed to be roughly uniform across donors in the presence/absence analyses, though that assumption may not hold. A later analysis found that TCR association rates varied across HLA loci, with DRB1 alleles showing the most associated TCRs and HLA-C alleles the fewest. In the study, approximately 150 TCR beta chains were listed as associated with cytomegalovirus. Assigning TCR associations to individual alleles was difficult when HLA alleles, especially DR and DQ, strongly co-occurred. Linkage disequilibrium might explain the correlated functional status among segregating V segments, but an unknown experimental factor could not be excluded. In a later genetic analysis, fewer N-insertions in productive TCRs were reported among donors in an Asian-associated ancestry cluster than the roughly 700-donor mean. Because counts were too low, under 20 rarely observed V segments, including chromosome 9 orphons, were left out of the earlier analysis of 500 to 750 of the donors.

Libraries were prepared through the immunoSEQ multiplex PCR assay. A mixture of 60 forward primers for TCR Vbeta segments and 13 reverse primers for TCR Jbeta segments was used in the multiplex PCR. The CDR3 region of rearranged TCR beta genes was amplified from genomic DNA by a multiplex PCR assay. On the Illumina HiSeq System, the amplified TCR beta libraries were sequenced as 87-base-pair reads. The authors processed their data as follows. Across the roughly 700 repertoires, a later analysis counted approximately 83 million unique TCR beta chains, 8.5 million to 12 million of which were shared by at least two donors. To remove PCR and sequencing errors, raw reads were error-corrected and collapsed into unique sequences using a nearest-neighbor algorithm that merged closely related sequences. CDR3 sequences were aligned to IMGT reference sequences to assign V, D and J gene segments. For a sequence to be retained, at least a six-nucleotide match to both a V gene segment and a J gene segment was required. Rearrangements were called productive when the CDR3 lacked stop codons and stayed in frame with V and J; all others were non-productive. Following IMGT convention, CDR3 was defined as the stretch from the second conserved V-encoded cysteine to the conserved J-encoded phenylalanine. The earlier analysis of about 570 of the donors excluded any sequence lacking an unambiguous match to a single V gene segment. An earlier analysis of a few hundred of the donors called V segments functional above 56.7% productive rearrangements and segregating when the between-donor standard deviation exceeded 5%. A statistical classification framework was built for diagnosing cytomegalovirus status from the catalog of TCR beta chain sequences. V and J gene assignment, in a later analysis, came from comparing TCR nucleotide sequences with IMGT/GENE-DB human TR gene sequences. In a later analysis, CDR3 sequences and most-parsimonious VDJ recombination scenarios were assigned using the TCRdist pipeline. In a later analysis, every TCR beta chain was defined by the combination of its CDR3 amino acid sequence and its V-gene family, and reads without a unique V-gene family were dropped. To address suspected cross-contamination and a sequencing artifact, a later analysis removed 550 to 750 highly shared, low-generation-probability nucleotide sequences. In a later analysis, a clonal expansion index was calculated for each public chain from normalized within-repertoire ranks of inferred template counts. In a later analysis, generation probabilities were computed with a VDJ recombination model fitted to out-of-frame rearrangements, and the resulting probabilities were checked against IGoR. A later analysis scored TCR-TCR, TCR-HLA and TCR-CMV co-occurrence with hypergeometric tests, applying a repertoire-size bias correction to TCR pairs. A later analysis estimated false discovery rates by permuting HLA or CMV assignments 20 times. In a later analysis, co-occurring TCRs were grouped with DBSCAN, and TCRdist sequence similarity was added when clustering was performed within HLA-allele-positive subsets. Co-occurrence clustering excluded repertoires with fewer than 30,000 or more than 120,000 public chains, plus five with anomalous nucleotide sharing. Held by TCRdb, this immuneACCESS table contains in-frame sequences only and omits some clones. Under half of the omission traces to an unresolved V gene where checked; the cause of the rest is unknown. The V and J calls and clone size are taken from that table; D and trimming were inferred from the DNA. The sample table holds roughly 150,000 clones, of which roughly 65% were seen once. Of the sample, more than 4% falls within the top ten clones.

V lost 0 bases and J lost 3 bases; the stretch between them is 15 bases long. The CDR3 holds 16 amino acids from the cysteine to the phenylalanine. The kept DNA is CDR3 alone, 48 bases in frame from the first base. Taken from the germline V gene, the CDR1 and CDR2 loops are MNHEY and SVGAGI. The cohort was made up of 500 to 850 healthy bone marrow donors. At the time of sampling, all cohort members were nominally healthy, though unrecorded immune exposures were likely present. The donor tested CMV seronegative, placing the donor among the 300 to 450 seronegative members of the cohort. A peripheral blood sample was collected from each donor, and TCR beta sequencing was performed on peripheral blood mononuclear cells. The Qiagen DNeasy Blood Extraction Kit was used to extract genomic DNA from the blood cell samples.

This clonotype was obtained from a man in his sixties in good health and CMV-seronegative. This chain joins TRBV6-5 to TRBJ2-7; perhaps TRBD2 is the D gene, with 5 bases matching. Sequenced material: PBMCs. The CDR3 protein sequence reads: CASSYSPADPLYEQYF. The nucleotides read TGTGCCAGCAGTTACTCCCCAGCGGACCCCCTCTACGAGCAGTACTTC.